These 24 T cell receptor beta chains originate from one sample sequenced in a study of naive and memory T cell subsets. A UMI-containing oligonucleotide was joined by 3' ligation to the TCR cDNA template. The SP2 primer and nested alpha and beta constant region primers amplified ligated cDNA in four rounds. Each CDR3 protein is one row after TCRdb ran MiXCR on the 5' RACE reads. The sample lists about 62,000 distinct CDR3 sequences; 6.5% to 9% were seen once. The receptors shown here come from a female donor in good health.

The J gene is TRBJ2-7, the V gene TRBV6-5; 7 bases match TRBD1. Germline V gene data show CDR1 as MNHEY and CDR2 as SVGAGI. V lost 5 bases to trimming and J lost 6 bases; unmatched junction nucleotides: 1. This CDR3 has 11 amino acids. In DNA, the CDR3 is TGTGCCAGCAGTCCAGGGGGCGAGCAGTACTTC. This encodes CASSPGGEQYF.

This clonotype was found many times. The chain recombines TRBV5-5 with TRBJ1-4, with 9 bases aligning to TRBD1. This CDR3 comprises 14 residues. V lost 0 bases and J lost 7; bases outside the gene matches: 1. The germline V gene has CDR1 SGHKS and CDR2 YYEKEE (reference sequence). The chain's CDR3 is CASSLAGQGEKLFF. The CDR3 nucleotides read TGTGCCAGCAGCTTGGCGGGACAGGGTGAAAAACTGTTTTTT.

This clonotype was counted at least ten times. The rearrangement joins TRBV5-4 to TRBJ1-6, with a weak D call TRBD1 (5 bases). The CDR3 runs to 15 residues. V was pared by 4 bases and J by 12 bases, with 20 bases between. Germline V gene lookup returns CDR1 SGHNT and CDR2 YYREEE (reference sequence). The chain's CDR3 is CASSPGTGTFGPLHF. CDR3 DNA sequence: TGTGCCAGCAGCCCCGGCACAGGAACTTTTGGACCCCTCCACTTT.

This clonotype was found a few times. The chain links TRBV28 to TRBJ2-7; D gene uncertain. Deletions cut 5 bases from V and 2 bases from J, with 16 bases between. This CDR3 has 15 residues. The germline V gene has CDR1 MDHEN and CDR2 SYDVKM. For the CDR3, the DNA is TGTGCCAGCAGTCCTCCGGGCCCTGCTGCCTACGAGCAGTACTTC. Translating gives CASSPPGPAAYEQYF.

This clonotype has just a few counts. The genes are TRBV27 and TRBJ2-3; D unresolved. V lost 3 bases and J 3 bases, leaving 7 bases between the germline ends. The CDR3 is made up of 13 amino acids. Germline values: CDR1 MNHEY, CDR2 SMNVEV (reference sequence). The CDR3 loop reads CASSFLGTDTQYF. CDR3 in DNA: TGTGCCAGCAGTTTCCTGGGAACAGATACGCAGTATTTT.

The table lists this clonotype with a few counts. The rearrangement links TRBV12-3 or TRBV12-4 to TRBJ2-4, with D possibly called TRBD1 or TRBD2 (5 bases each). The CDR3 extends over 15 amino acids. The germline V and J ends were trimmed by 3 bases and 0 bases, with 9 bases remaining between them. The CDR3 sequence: CASSFGGIAKNIQYF. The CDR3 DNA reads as TGTGCCAGCAGTTTTGGGGGTATAGCCAAAAACATTCAGTACTTC.

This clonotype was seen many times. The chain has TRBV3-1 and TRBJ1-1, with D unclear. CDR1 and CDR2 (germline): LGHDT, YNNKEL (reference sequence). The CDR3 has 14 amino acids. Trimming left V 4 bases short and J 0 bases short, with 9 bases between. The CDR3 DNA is TGTGCCAGCAGCCTACCGGGATTGAACACTGAAGCTTTCTTT. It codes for CASSLPGLNTEAFF. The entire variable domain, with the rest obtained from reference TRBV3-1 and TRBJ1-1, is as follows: DTAVSQTPKYLVTQMGNDKSIKCEQNLGHDTMYWYKQDSKKFLKIMFSYNNKELIINETVPNRFSPKSPDKAHLNLHINSLELGDSAVYFCASSLPGLNTEAFFGQGTRLTVV.

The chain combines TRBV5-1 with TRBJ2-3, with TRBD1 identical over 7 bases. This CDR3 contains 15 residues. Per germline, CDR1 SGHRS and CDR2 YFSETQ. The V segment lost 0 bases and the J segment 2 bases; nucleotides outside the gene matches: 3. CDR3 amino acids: CASSLGQGVTDTQYF. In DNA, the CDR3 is TGCGCCAGCAGCTTGGGACAGGGAGTCACAGATACGCAGTATTTT.

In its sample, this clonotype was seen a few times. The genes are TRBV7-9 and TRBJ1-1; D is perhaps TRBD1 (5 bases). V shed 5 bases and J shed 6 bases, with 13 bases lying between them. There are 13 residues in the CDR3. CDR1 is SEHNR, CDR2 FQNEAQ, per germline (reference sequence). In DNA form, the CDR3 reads TGTGCCAGCAGCCGAGGGACCTCATCTGAAGCTTTCTTT. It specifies CASSRGTSSEAFF.

The CDR3, as DNA: TGTGCCAGCAGCTCGCCCCTACTCTCCTACGAGCAGTACTTC. Encoded protein: CASSSPLLSYEQYF. This chain connects TRBV7-2 to TRBJ2-7; the D is unclear. The CDR3 contains 14 residues. V lost 4 bases and J lost 0, with 10 bases in between. Germline loops: CDR1 SGHTA, CDR2 FQGNSA.

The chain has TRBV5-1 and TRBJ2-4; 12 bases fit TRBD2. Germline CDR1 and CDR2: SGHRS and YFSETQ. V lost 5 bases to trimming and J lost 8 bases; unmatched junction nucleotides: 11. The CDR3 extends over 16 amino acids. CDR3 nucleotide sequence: TGCGCCAGCAGGTTCTCTAGCGGGAGGGCCGGGGACATTCAGTACTTC. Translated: CASRFSSGRAGDIQYF.

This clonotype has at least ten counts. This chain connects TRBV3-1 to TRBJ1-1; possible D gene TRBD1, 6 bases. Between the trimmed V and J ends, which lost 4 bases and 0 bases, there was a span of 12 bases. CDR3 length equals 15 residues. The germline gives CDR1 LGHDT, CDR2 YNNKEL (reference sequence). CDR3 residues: CASSRIRGMNTEAFF. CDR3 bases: TGTGCCAGCAGCCGGATCAGGGGAATGAACACTGAAGCTTTCTTT.

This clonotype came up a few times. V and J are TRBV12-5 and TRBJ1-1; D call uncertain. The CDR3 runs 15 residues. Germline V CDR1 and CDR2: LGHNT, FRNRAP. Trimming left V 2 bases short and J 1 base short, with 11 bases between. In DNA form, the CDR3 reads TGTGCTAGTGGTTTGCCACCCCCAGGGAACACTGAAGCTTTCTTT. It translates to CASGLPPPGNTEAFF. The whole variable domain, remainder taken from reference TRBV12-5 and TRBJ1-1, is DARVTQTPRHKVTEMGQEVTMRCQPILGHNTVFWYRQTMMQGLELLAYFRNRAPLDDSGMPKDRFSAEMPDATLATLKIQPSEPRDSAVYFCASGLPPPGNTEAFFGQGTRLTVV.

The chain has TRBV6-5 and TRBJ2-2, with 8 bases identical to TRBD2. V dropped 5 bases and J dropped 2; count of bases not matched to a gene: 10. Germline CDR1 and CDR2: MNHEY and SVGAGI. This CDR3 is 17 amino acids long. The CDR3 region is CASSDLTSGENTGELFF. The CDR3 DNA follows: TGTGCCAGCAGTGACTTAACTAGCGGAGAAAACACCGGGGAGCTGTTTTTT.

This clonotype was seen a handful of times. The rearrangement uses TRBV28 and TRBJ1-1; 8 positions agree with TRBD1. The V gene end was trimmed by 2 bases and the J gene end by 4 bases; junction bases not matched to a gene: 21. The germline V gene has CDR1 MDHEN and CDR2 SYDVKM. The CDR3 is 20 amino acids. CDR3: CASSLGMRRTGRVMGTEAFF. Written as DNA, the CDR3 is TGTGCCAGCAGTTTAGGTATGAGGAGGACAGGGCGGGTAATGGGCACTGAAGCTTTCTTT.

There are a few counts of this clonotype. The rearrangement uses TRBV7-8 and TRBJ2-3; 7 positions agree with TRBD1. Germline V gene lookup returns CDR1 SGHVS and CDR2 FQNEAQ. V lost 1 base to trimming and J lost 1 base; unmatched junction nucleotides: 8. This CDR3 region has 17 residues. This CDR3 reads CASSLVPGTDGTDTQYF. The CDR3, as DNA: TGTGCCAGCAGCTTAGTGCCGGGGACAGATGGCACAGATACGCAGTATTTT. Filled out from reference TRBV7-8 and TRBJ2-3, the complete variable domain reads GAGVSQSPRYKVAKRGQDVALRCDPISGHVSLFWYQQALGQGPEFLTYFQNEAQLDKSGLPSDRFFAERPEGSVSTLKIQRTQQEDSAVYLCASSLVPGTDGTDTQYFGPGTRLTVL.

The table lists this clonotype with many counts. CDR3 in amino acids: CSVGDRVNEKLFF. CDR3 coding DNA: TGCAGCGTTGGGGACAGGGTTAATGAAAAACTGTTTTTT. The chain is built from TRBV29-1 and TRBJ1-4; TRBD1 aligns across 9 bases. V shed 4 bases, J shed 4 bases, and the junction held 1 base outside the gene matches. Germline CDR1 SQVTM, CDR2 ANQGSEA. This CDR3 has 13 residues.

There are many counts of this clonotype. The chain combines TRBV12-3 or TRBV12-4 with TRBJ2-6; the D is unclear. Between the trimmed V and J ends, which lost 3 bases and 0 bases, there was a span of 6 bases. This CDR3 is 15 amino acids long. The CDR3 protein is CASSLRGSGANVLTF. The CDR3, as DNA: TGTGCCAGCAGTTTGAGAGGCTCTGGGGCCAACGTCCTGACTTTC.

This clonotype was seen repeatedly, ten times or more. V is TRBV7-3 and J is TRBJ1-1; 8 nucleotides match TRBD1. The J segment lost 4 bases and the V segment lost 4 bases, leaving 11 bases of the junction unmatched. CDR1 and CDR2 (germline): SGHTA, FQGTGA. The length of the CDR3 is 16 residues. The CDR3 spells CASSSRMTGDATEAFF. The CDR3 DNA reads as TGTGCCAGCAGCTCCCGAATGACAGGGGACGCCACTGAAGCTTTCTTT.

In DNA, the CDR3 is TGTGCCAGCAGTTACACCCGCGGGGGGGAAAGCTATGGCTACACCTTC. It is translated as CASSYTRGGESYGYTF. V usage is TRBV6-6 and J usage is TRBJ1-2; tentative D call: TRBD1 (5 bases). Germline CDR1 reads MNHNY; CDR2 reads SVGAGI (reference sequence). This CDR3 is built from 16 residues. V was clipped by 2 bases and J by 4 bases, with 17 bases between them.

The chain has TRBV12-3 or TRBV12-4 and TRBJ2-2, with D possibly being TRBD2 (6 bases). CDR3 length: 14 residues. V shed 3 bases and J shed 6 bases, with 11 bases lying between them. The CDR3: CASSLDLAAGELFF. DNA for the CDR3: TGTGCCAGCAGTTTGGACTTAGCGGCCGGGGAGCTGTTTTTT.

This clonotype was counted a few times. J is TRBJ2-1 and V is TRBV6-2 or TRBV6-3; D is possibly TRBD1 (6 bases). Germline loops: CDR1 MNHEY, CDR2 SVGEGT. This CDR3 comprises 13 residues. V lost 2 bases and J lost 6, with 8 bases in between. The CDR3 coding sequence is TGTGCCAGCAGTTACCAGGGGATCAATGAGCAGTTCTTC. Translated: CASSYQGINEQFF.

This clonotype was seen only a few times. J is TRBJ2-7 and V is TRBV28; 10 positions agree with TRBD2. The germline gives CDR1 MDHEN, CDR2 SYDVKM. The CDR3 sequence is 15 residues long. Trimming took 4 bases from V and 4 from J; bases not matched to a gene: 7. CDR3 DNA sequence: TGTGCCAGCAGTTCGGCCCTAGCGGGAGTTTACGAGCAGTACTTC. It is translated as CASSSALAGVYEQYF.

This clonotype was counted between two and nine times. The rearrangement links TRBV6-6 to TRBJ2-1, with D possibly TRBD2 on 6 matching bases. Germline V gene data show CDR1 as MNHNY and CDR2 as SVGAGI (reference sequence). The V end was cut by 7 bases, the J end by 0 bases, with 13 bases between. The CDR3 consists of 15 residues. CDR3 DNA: TGTGCCAGCAAGGCGGGGACGAGCTCCTACAATGAGCAGTTCTTC. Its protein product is CASKAGTSSYNEQFF.